Listed below are T cell receptor beta chains from one sample, sequenced in a study of blood T cells in healthy people across ages. A single record per CDR3 protein comes from TCRdb applying MiXCR to the 5' RACE reads. Here the sample spans just over 800,000 distinct CDR3 sequences, 62% being singletons. Specimen: blood. These receptors were taken from a man aged 30 to 45 in good health. The CDR3 runs from the conserved cysteine through the conserved F or W. D genes are given only for firm matches. Clone size is given for some rows only: seen once, a few or many times, or a class if the clone is expanded.

TRBV4-2	NA	NA	16	TRBJ2-3	CASSQDVAGAADTQYF	TGTGCCAGCAGCCAAGATGTTGCGGGGGCGGCAGATACGCAGTATTTT
TRBV28	NA	NA	12	TRBJ2-1	CASTSDSGGQFF	TGTGCCAGCACCTCCGACAGCGGAGGGCAGTTCTTC
TRBV9	TRBD2	NA	17	TRBJ2-1	CASSVGVGGGLQNEQFF	TGTGCCAGCAGCGTAGGAGTCGGGGGGGGTCTACAAAATGAGCAGTTCTTC
TRBV5-1	NA	NA	15	TRBJ2-7	CASSLERVSVHEQYF	TGCGCCAGCAGCTTGGAGCGGGTCAGTGTCCACGAGCAGTACTTC
TRBV7-3	NA	NA	14	TRBJ2-7	CASSSRGGSYEQYF	TGTGCCAGCAGTTCCAGGGGAGGGTCCTACGAGCAGTACTTC
TRBV20-1	NA	NA	15	TRBJ2-5	CSARDPQGQGHKQYF	TGCAGTGCTAGAGATCCCCAGGGTCAGGGTCACAAGCAGTACTTC
TRBV20-1	TRBD1	NA	12	TRBJ1-2	CSAHRGLDGYTF	TGCAGTGCTCACAGGGGATTGGATGGCTACACCTTC
TRBV6-1	NA	NA	14	TRBJ1-4	CASTPTRIGEKLFF	TGTGCCAGCACCCCGACTAGAATCGGTGAAAAACTGTTTTTT
TRBV6-5	NA	NA	15	TRBJ1-2	CASSSGPAAFYGYTF	TGTGCCAGCAGTTCGGGACCCGCTGCGTTCTATGGCTACACCTTC
TRBV13	NA	NA	15	TRBJ2-1	CASSLRGTSYNEQFF	TGTGCCAGCAGCTTACGGGGGACCTCCTACAATGAGCAGTTCTTC
TRBV7-2	NA	NA	13	TRBJ1-6	CASSPGLNSPLHF	TGTGCCAGCAGCCCTGGGCTTAATTCACCCCTCCACTTT
TRBV4-2	NA	NA	14	TRBJ2-3	CASSQDRQPDTQYF	TGTGCCAGCAGCCAAGATAGGCAGCCAGATACGCAGTATTTT
TRBV7-6	NA	NA	14	TRBJ1-2	CASSPDRKNYGYTF	TGTGCCAGCAGTCCCGACAGGAAGAACTATGGCTACACCTTC
TRBV7-7	TRBD1	NA	16	TRBJ2-5	CASSNPGQGFQETQYF	TGTGCTAGCAGCAATCCGGGACAGGGGTTTCAAGAGACCCAGTACTTC
TRBV20-1	TRBD1	NA	14	TRBJ2-1	CSARGPTGAGEQFF	TGCAGTGCTAGAGGTCCGACAGGGGCCGGGGAGCAGTTCTTC
TRBV6-1	NA	many	13	TRBJ2-5	CATSGPRQETQYF	TGTGCCACTTCGGGACCCCGCCAAGAGACCCAGTACTTC
TRBV24-1	TRBD2	NA	15	TRBJ2-3	CATSDLAGVTDTQYF	TGTGCCACCAGTGACCTAGCGGGGGTCACAGATACGCAGTATTTT
TRBV6-2/TRBV6-3	NA	NA	13	TRBJ2-3	CASNGGVADTQYF	TGTGCCAGCAACGGCGGGGTGGCAGATACGCAGTATTTT
TRBV4-3	NA	NA	14	TRBJ1-1	CASSQERSNTEAFF	TGCGCCAGCAGCCAAGAAAGGTCGAACACTGAAGCTTTCTTT
TRBV20-1	TRBD2	NA	15	TRBJ2-3	CSARDSSGGTDTQYF	TGCAGTGCTAGAGATAGCAGCGGGGGCACAGATACGCAGTATTTT
TRBV28	NA	NA	17	TRBJ2-7	CASSLKVGGPAPYEQYF	TGTGCCAGCAGTTTAAAAGTCGGAGGCCCAGCCCCTTACGAGCAGTACTTC
TRBV4-2	TRBD2	NA	16	TRBJ2-1	CASSPAGLAVYNEQFF	TGTGCCAGCAGCCCAGCCGGACTAGCGGTCTACAATGAGCAGTTCTTC
TRBV5-1	NA	NA	16	TRBJ2-3	CASSLLAAASTDTQYF	TGCGCCAGCAGCTTGTTGGCGGCGGCTAGCACAGATACGCAGTATTTT
TRBV28	NA	few	17	TRBJ2-7	CASSWPFGQDSSYEQYF	TGTGCCAGCAGTTGGCCCTTTGGCCAGGACAGCTCCTACGAGCAGTACTTC
TRBV4-3	TRBD1	once	18	TRBJ1-3	CASSQTPGQGVSGNTIYF	TGCGCCAGCAGCCAAACTCCGGGACAGGGGGTATCTGGAAACACCATATATTTT
TRBV6-6	NA	NA	15	TRBJ1-2	CASSYAPRTNYGYTF	TGTGCCAGCAGTTATGCTCCCAGGACTAACTATGGCTACACCTTC
TRBV15	NA	NA	13	TRBJ2-7	CATSTQALYEQYF	TGTGCCACCAGCACTCAGGCCCTCTACGAGCAGTACTTC
TRBV11-2	NA	NA	15	TRBJ2-1	CASSLEVGSYNEQFF	TGTGCCAGCAGCCTGGAAGTTGGATCCTACAATGAGCAGTTCTTC
TRBV12-3/TRBV12-4	TRBD1	NA	17	TRBJ2-6	CASRRTGAPWGANVLTF	TGTGCCAGCAGACGGACAGGGGCCCCTTGGGGGGCCAACGTCCTGACTTTC
TRBV6-5	NA	NA	14	TRBJ2-1	CASSDEQGGNEQFF	TGTGCCAGCAGTGACGAGCAGGGTGGGAATGAGCAGTTCTTC
TRBV3-1	NA	many	11	TRBJ1-2	CASSRSRGYTF	TGTGCCAGCAGCCGGAGTAGGGGCTACACCTTC
TRBV12-3/TRBV12-4	TRBD1	few	14	TRBJ2-7	CASRPRQGSYEQYF	TGTGCCAGCAGGCCCAGACAGGGGTCCTACGAGCAGTACTTC
TRBV20-1	TRBD1	NA	14	TRBJ1-6	CSADRGSNNSPLHF	TGCAGCGCCGACAGGGGCTCCAATAATTCACCCCTCCACTTT
TRBV11-2	NA	NA	15	TRBJ2-3	CASSLESRETDTQYF	TGTGCCAGCAGCTTAGAATCCCGGGAGACAGATACGCAGTATTTT
TRBV7-9	NA	NA	14	TRBJ2-1	CASSSRGSYNEQFF	TGTGCCAGCAGCAGCAGGGGTTCCTACAATGAGCAGTTCTTC